This T cell receptor beta chain was observed in a study of blood T cell repertoires in COVID-19. Background on the study: Samples of COVID-19 (acute and convalescent) were obtained from the United States, Italy and Spain.

Assay used: immunoSEQ multiplex PCR; TCRdb lists only in-frame clones, some missing. The repertoire has more than 400,000 clones, approximately 85% of them found once; the top ten carry approximately 2.9%. Concerning this clone itself: Other DNA sequences in the sample encode the same CDR3.

V lost 4 bases to trimming and J lost 1 base, with 7 bases between them. Germline V gene sequence: CDR1 LNHDA, CDR2 SQIVND (reference sequence). This CDR3 has 13 amino acids. V is TRBV19 and J is TRBJ1-1; D not certain. The sample was peripheral blood. The sequence derives from a human donor in a cohort sampled during active COVID-19. CDR3 amino acids: CASSTTANTEAFF. The CDR3 DNA reads TGTGCCAGTAGTACCACAGCGAACACTGAAGCTTTCTTT.